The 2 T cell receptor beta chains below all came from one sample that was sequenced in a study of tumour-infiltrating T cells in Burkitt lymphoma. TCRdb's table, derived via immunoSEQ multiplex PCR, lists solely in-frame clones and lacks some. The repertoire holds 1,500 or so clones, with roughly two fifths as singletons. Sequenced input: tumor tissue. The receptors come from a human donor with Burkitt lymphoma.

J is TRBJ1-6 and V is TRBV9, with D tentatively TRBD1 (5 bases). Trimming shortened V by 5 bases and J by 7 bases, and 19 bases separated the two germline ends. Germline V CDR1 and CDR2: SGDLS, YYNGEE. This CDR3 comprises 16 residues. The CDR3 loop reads CASSRDRARVNSPLHF. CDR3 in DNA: TGTGCCAGCAGTCGGGACCGGGCCCGTGTCAATTCACCCCTCCACTTT.

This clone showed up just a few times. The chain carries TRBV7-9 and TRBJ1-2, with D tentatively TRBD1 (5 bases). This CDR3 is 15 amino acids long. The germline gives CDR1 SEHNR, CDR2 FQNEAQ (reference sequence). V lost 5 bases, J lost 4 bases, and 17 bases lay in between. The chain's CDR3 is CASSLKGDGFYGYTF. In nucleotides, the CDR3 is TGTGCCAGCAGCCTCAAAGGGGACGGATTCTATGGCTACACCTTC.